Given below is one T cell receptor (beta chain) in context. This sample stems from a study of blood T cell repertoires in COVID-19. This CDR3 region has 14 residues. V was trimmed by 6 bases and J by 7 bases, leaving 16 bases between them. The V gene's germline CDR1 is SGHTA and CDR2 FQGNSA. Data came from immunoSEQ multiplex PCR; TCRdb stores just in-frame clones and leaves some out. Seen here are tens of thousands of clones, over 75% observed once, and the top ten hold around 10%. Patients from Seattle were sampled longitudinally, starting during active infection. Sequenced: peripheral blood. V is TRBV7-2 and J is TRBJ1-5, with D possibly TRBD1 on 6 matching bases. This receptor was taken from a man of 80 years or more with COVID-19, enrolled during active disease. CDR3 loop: CASSYRVLGQPQHF. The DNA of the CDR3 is TGTGCCAGCAGTTACAGGGTATTAGGCCAGCCCCAGCATTTT. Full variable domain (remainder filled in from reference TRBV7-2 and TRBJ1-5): GAGVSQSPSNKVTEKGKDVELRCDPISGHTALYWYRQSLGQGLEFLIYFQGNSAPDKSGLPSDRFSAERTGGSVSTLTIQRTQQEDSAVYLCASSYRVLGQPQHFGDGTRLSIL.